These T cell receptor beta chains were read from a single sample in a study of blood T cells in healthy people across ages. TCRdb independently ran MiXCR on the 5' RACE reads; one entry per CDR3 protein. Seen here are over 600,000 distinct CDR3 sequences, 21% observed once, and the top ten hold roughly 3.4%. Specimen: blood. The receptors here all came from a man in his 70s in good health. Each CDR3 is given with its conserved first and last residue. Fields, in order: D gene, J gene, clone size, V gene, CDR3 protein, CDR3 DNA. A D gene is named only where the DNA matches it firmly. Clone size appears in some rows only: once, few, many, or a class for an expanded clone.

TRBD1	TRBJ1-2	.	TRBV20-1	CSARATTGANYGYTF	TGCAGTGCTAGGGCCACCACAGGGGCTAACTATGGCTACACCTTC
.	TRBJ2-6	many	TRBV3-1	CASSQLWVSGANVLTF	TGTGCCAGCAGCCAATTGTGGGTATCTGGGGCCAACGTCCTGACTTTC
TRBD2	TRBJ2-1	few	TRBV3-1	CASSQVPSGRFEQFF	TGTGCCAGCAGCCAAGTTCCTAGCGGGAGATTTGAGCAGTTCTTC
TRBD2	TRBJ2-1	few	TRBV4-3	CASSQGSSGVNEQFF	TGCGCCAGCAGCCAAGGGTCTAGCGGGGTGAATGAGCAGTTCTTC
.	TRBJ1-4	.	TRBV5-1	CASSFRVGTATNEKLFF	TGCGCCAGCAGCTTCAGGGTTGGGACGGCAACTAATGAAAAACTGTTTTTT
.	TRBJ1-2	.	TRBV15	CATSTGTAASYTF	TGTGCCACCAGCACCGGGACGGCGGCCTCCTACACCTTC
TRBD2	TRBJ2-7	.	TRBV30	CAYTGAGPSEQYF	TGTGCCTACACGGGAGCGGGGCCTTCCGAGCAGTACTTC
TRBD1	TRBJ2-1	.	TRBV27	CASRPGQGAHYNEQFF	TGTGCCAGCAGGCCGGGACAGGGGGCCCACTACAATGAGCAGTTCTTC
TRBD2	TRBJ2-5	few	TRBV6-2/TRBV6-3	CASSYRLAGVEETQYF	TGTGCCAGCAGTTACCGTCTAGCGGGAGTCGAAGAGACCCAGTACTTC
.	TRBJ2-5	.	TRBV10-3	CAIRAGQGETQYF	TGTGCCATCCGGGCAGGGCAAGGGGAGACCCAGTACTTC
TRBD2	TRBJ2-7	.	TRBV10-3	CAISGRLAGVPFTEQYF	TGTGCCATCAGTGGTCGGCTAGCGGGAGTCCCGTTCACCGAGCAGTACTTC
.	TRBJ2-5	.	TRBV6-2/TRBV6-3	CASKNTGARVGTQYF	TGTGCCAGCAAGAATACGGGAGCGAGGGTGGGGACCCAGTACTTC
.	TRBJ1-2	.	TRBV3-1	CASSQDGLGLYGYTF	TGTGCCAGCAGCCAAGATGGACTGGGGCTCTATGGCTACACCTTC
.	TRBJ1-5	.	TRBV7-2	CASSFGPDGRSNQPQHF	TGTGCCAGCAGCTTTGGACCTGACGGGCGGAGCAATCAGCCCCAGCATTTT
TRBD1	TRBJ1-4	many	TRBV5-1	CASSLATGTVEKLFF	TGCGCCAGCAGCTTGGCCACGGGGACAGTTGAAAAACTGTTTTTT
.	TRBJ2-1	once	TRBV14	CASSQDLLPGLYSYNEQFF	TGTGCCAGCAGCCAAGACCTGCTTCCCGGGTTATATTCCTACAATGAGCAGTTCTTC
TRBD1	TRBJ2-7	few	TRBV29-1	CSVVLGRGLYEQYF	TGCAGCGTTGTTCTAGGCAGGGGGCTATACGAGCAGTACTTC
.	TRBJ2-5	.	TRBV4-2	CASSRDPLGVETQYF	TGTGCCAGCAGCCGAGACCCTTTGGGAGTCGAGACCCAGTACTTC
.	TRBJ2-5	.	TRBV18	CASSPGTGYQETQYF	TGTGCCAGCTCACCAGGTACAGGGTACCAAGAGACCCAGTACTTC
.	TRBJ2-3	.	TRBV29-1	CSVGAVGTDTQYF	TGCAGCGTTGGAGCGGTGGGCACAGATACGCAGTATTTT
TRBD1	TRBJ2-4	few	TRBV12-3/TRBV12-4	CASSLGQDLNIQYF	TGTGCCAGCAGTTTGGGACAGGATTTGAACATTCAGTACTTC
.	TRBJ2-5	.	TRBV20-1	CSASGDSHQGTQYF	TGCAGTGCTAGTGGAGACAGTCACCAAGGGACCCAGTACTTC
.	TRBJ2-5	once	TRBV20-1	CSARDRWIQETQYF	TGCAGTGCTAGAGATCGCTGGATACAAGAGACCCAGTACTTC
TRBD2	TRBJ2-1	few	TRBV5-1	CASSLGLAGENEQFF	TGCGCCAGCAGCTTGGGGCTAGCGGGAGAGAATGAGCAGTTCTTC
TRBD2	TRBJ2-4	.	TRBV28	CASNAGGKNIQYF	TGTGCCAGCAACGCGGGAGGGAAAAACATTCAGTACTTC
.	TRBJ1-1	few	TRBV20-1	CSARVGSSTEAFF	TGCAGTGCTAGAGTGGGTAGTAGCACTGAAGCTTTCTTT
TRBD1	TRBJ2-7	.	TRBV29-1	CSVKPDRGNEQYF	TGCAGCGTCAAACCCGACAGGGGCAACGAGCAGTACTTC
.	TRBJ2-7	many	TRBV28	CASSGTVYEQYF	TGCGCCAGCAGCGGAACAGTCTACGAGCAGTACTTC
.	TRBJ1-2	many	TRBV7-2	CASSLGPPYGYTF	TGTGCCAGCAGCTTAGGTCCTCCCTATGGCTACACCTTC
.	TRBJ2-3	.	TRBV9	CASSVAGDRSTDTQYF	TGTGCCAGCAGCGTAGCTGGGGACCGCAGCACAGATACGCAGTATTTT
.	TRBJ1-6	few	TRBV28	CASNTGLLVPLHF	TGTGCCAGCAACACAGGGCTACTGGTACCCCTCCACTTT
TRBD1	TRBJ1-4	.	TRBV27	CASAGTGGAREKLFF	TGTGCCAGCGCTGGGACAGGGGGCGCGAGGGAAAAACTGTTTTTT
TRBD2	TRBJ2-5	.	TRBV7-3	CASSLRGEGKTQYF	TGTGCCAGCAGCTTACGGGGGGAGGGGAAGACCCAGTACTTC
TRBD1	TRBJ1-4	few	TRBV5-1	CASIPQPGQNEKLFF	TGCGCCAGCATCCCCCAGCCGGGACAGAATGAAAAACTGTTTTTT
.	TRBJ2-1	.	TRBV20-1	CSARDGGRTYNEQFF	TGCAGTGCTAGAGATGGGGGGAGGACCTACAATGAGCAGTTCTTC
TRBD1	TRBJ1-4	few	TRBV7-9	CASSHRQGRGREKLFF	TGTGCCAGCAGCCATAGACAGGGACGGGGCCGAGAAAAACTGTTTTTT
.	TRBJ2-4	.	TRBV27	CASSKGIAANKNIQYF	TGTGCCAGCAGTAAGGGGATAGCGGCGAACAAAAACATTCAGTACTTC
.	TRBJ1-4	.	TRBV25-1	CASSEWIAGTEKLFF	TGTGCCAGCAGTGAATGGATAGCAGGGACTGAAAAACTGTTTTTT
TRBD2	TRBJ2-4	.	TRBV7-2	CASCLSGGIKNIQYF	TGTGCCAGCTGCTTATCGGGAGGGATAAAAAACATTCAGTACTTC
.	TRBJ2-7	few	TRBV4-3	CASSQDRRAYEQYF	TGCGCCAGCAGCCAAGATCGTAGAGCCTACGAGCAGTACTTC
.	TRBJ2-5	.	TRBV3-1	CASSQEKGLAGPGEETQYF	TGTGCCAGCAGCCAAGAAAAGGGACTTGCGGGGCCAGGCGAAGAGACCCAGTACTTC
.	TRBJ2-5	.	TRBV20-1	CSARDQTSSLLKTQYF	TGCAGTGCTAGAGATCAAACTTCGTCTCTCCTTAAGACCCAGTACTTC
TRBD2	TRBJ2-1	.	TRBV4-2	CAGSQDLAGGRGEQFF	TGTGCCGGCAGCCAAGATCTGGCGGGAGGTAGGGGTGAGCAGTTCTTC
.	TRBJ2-1	.	TRBV5-1	CASSLASWDGRFF	TGCGCCAGCAGCTTGGCCAGTTGGGACGGTCGGTTCTTC
.	TRBJ2-1	.	TRBV20-1	CSAKVAERPDEQFF	TGCAGTGCTAAAGTAGCGGAGCGGCCCGATGAGCAGTTCTTC
TRBD1	TRBJ2-1	few	TRBV3-1	CASSGQGSGEQFF	TGTGCCAGCTCTGGACAGGGATCCGGTGAGCAGTTCTTC